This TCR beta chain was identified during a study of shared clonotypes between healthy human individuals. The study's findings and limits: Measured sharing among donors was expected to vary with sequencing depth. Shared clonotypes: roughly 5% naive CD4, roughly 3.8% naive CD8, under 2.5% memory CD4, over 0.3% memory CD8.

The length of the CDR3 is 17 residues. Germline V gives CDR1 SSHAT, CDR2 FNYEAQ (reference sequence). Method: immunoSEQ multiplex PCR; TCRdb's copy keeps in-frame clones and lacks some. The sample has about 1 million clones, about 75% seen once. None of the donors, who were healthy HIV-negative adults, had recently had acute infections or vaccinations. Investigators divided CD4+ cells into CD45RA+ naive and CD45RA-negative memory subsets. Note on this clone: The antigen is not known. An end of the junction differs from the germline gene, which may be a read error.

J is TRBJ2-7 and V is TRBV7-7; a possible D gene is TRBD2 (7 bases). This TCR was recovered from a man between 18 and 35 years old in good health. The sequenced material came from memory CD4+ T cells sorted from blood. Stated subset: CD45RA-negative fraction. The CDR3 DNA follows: TGTGCTAGCAGCCCTTATTTAGGAGGGGGGGTTTTCTACGAGCAGTACTTC. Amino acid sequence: CASSPYLGGGVFYEQYF.